Shown below are 30 T cell receptor beta chains from a single sample sequenced in a study of blood T cell repertoires in COVID-19. Produced via immunoSEQ multiplex PCR; TCRdb's table is partial and in-frame only. The data hold under 150,000 clones, with under 85% observed a single time. The source material was peripheral blood. The receptors here all came from a man in his fifties with active or convalescent COVID-19.

The rearrangement links TRBV11-1 to TRBJ2-7; 9 bases fit TRBD2. The CDR3 contains 15 residues. CDR1 is SGHAT, CDR2 FQDESV, per germline (reference sequence). Trimming removed 4 bases from V and 4 bases from J; junction bases left unmatched: 8. Written as DNA, the CDR3 is TGTGCCAGCAGCTCCTCCGGACTAGCGTCTTACGAGCAGTACTTC. Amino acid sequence: CASSSSGLASYEQYF.

This clone turned up a few times. The CDR3 bases are TGCAGTGCTAGTCAACCCTCAGGGGCTACTAATGAAAAACTGTTTTTT. Translated, it gives CSASQPSGATNEKLFF. V and J are TRBV20-1 and TRBJ1-4, with D perhaps matching TRBD1 (6 bases). CDR1 and CDR2 from the germline V gene are DFQATT and SNEGSKA (reference sequence). V lost 3 bases to trimming and J lost 2 bases, with 16 bases between them. The CDR3 runs to 16 residues.

CDR3 protein: CAWSPSGTVNSPLHF. CDR3 nucleotides: TGTGCCTGGAGTCCCTCCGGGACAGTAAATTCACCCCTCCACTTT. This rearrangement joins TRBV30 to TRBJ1-6; 7 bases are a match to TRBD1. The germline V gene has CDR1 GTSNPN and CDR2 SVGIG (reference sequence). The length of the CDR3 is 15 residues. V lost 2 bases, J lost 7 bases, and 8 bases stayed unmatched.

The table lists this clone with a few counts. The chain links TRBV9 to TRBJ2-3, with 13 bases fitting TRBD2. CDR3 length equals 16 residues. V shed 6 bases and J 6 bases; nucleotides not matched to a gene: 10. Per germline, CDR1 SGDLS and CDR2 YYNGEE. This CDR3 is CASTFGLAGVSDTQYF. DNA for the CDR3: TGTGCCAGCACCTTCGGACTAGCGGGAGTATCGGATACGCAGTATTTT.

The chain is built from TRBV10-2 and TRBJ2-7; 8 bases are shared with TRBD2. Losses at the gene ends were 8 bases for V and 3 bases for J; bases not matched to a gene: 3. Germline V gene data show CDR1 as WSHSY and CDR2 as SAAADI. This CDR3 spans 12 amino acids. CDR3 in amino acids: CASLTSVYEQYF. CDR3 DNA sequence: TGCGCCAGCCTGACTAGCGTCTACGAGCAGTACTTC.

This clone occurred once. The rearrangement uses TRBV3-1 (or the pseudogene TRBV3-2) and TRBJ2-3, with TRBD1 as a possible D gene (5 bases). The germline V gene has CDR1 LGHDT and CDR2 YNNKEL (reference sequence). This CDR3 is built from 16 residues. V was clipped by 1 base and J by 1 base, with 12 bases between them. CDR3 sequence reads: CASSQGQSPGTDTQYF. CDR3 DNA sequence: TGTGCCAGCAGCCAAGGACAGTCCCCGGGCACAGATACGCAGTATTTT.

The chain recombines TRBV30 with TRBJ1-1, with a possible D match to TRBD1 (5 bases). The germline gives CDR1 GTSNPN, CDR2 SVGIG (reference sequence). The CDR3 runs 13 residues. The V end was cut by 2 bases, the J end by 4 bases, with 11 bases between. The CDR3 loop reads CAWSLGRGTEAFF. CDR3 in DNA: TGTGCCTGGAGTTTGGGGAGGGGCACTGAAGCTTTCTTT.

This clone turned up a few times. The rearrangement links TRBV6-5 to TRBJ2-7; maybe TRBD2 (5 bases). Germline V lookup: CDR1 MNHEY, CDR2 SVGAGI. CDR3 size: 15 residues. The V and J ends lost 2 bases and 4 bases respectively, with 15 bases between them. The CDR3 region has the DNA TGTGCCAGCAGTTACCAACCACACGCGGGTTACGAGCAGTACTTC. Its translation: CASSYQPHAGYEQYF.

This clone was counted between two and nine times. The chain has TRBV5-6 and TRBJ1-5, with D unclear. The V end was cut by 1 base, the J end by 5 bases, with 10 bases between. Per germline, CDR1 SGHDT and CDR2 YYEEEE. The length of the CDR3 is 14 residues. The CDR3: CASSLRRSYQPQHF. DNA of the CDR3: TGTGCCAGCAGCTTGAGGAGGTCTTATCAGCCCCAGCATTTT. Filled out from reference TRBV5-6 and TRBJ1-5, the complete variable domain reads DAGVTQSPTHLIKTRGQQVTLRCSPKSGHDTVSWYQQALGQGPQFIFQYYEEEERQRGNFPDRFSGHQFPNYSSELNVNALLLGDSALYLCASSLRRSYQPQHFGDGTRLSIL.

V usage is TRBV30 and J usage is TRBJ1-1; D is perhaps TRBD1 (5 bases). Trimming shortened V by 0 bases and J by 3 bases, and 11 bases separated the two germline ends. Germline assignment: CDR1 GTSNPN and CDR2 SVGIG (reference sequence). The CDR3 has 14 residues. The CDR3 DNA reads TGTGCCTGGAGTGTACGGGGGGTGGACACTGAAGCTTTCTTT. Its translation is CAWSVRGVDTEAFF.

The chain carries TRBV3-1 (or the pseudogene TRBV3-2) and TRBJ2-7; TRBD2 agrees at 14 bases. V shed 2 bases, J shed 6 bases, and the junction held 12 bases outside the gene matches. The germline gives CDR1 LGHDT, CDR2 YNNKEL (reference sequence). The CDR3 runs to 18 residues. The CDR3 loop reads CASSQPGLAGVSGLEQYF. CDR3 bases: TGTGCCAGCAGCCAACCGGGACTAGCGGGAGTTTCGGGGCTCGAGCAGTACTTC.

The genes are TRBV28 and TRBJ2-3, with TRBD1 matching over 9 bases. The CDR3 spans 17 residues. The ends lost 5 bases at V and 2 bases at J; junction bases unmatched: 11. Germline lookup yields CDR1 MDHEN and CDR2 SYDVKM. CDR3 region: CASSASSLQGATDTQYF. The CDR3 DNA reads TGTGCCAGCAGTGCCTCCTCCCTACAGGGGGCCACAGATACGCAGTATTTT.

This chain joins TRBV10-3 and TRBJ2-7; the D gene is possibly TRBD1 (6 bases). The V end was cut by 3 bases, the J end by 3 bases, with 15 bases between. The germline CDR1 and CDR2 sequences are ENHRY and SYGVKD. The CDR3 spans 15 residues. The CDR3 loop is CAISDSGHMGYEQYF. The CDR3 nucleotides read TGTGCCATCAGTGATTCGGGACATATGGGCTACGAGCAGTACTTC.

V is TRBV4-1 and J is TRBJ2-3; TRBD2 is a possible D gene (6 bases). In germline, CDR1 is MGHRA, CDR2 YSYEKL. Trimming cost V 0 bases and J 4 bases, with 14 bases left between them. The CDR3 runs 16 residues. The CDR3 nucleotides are TGCGCCAGCAGCCAAGATACAGCGGGTGGGGCAGATACGCAGTATTTT. It specifies CASSQDTAGGADTQYF.

Comments on this clone: Other nucleotide sequences in the sample specify the same CDR3. This chain connects TRBV15 to TRBJ2-2; 12 positions match TRBD1. The CDR3 spans 19 residues. Trimming at V came to 2 bases and at J to 6 bases, leaving 13 bases not matched to a gene. Germline CDR1 and CDR2: LNHNV and YYDKDF (reference sequence). This chain's CDR3 is CATSRFGGAGQGAAGELFF. CDR3 DNA: TGTGCCACCAGCAGATTTGGCGGGGCGGGACAGGGGGCTGCCGGGGAGCTGTTTTTT. Full variable domain (missing parts from reference TRBV15 and TRBJ2-2): DAMVIQNPRYQVTQFGKPVTLSCSQTLNHNVMYWYQQKSSQAPKLLFHYYDKDFNNEADTPDNFQSRRPNTSFCFLDIRSPGLGDTAMYLCATSRFGGAGQGAAGELFFGEGSRLTVL.

The chain links TRBV30 to TRBJ1-4; possibly TRBD1 for D (5 bases). CDR1 is GTSNPN and CDR2 is SVGIG in the germline V gene (reference sequence). V lost 2 bases to trimming and J lost 8 bases, with 12 bases between them. There are 13 residues in the CDR3. As DNA, the CDR3 is TGTGCCTGGAGTCTGGGGAAGGGGGAAAAACTGTTTTTT. It yields the protein CAWSLGKGEKLFF. Full variable domain (outside the CDR3, taken from reference TRBV30 and TRBJ1-4): SQTIHQWPATLVQPVGSPLSLECTVEGTSNPNLYWYRQAAGRGLQLLFYSVGIGQISSEVPQNLSASRPQDRQFILSSKKLLLSDSGFYLCAWSLGKGEKLFFGSGTQLSVL.

This chain joins TRBV5-1 and TRBJ2-7; D may be TRBD1 (5 bases). This CDR3 has 13 residues. The V gene's germline CDR1 is SGHRS and CDR2 YFSETQ. Between the trimmed V and J ends, which lost 4 bases and 1 base, there was a span of 9 bases. DNA of the CDR3: TGCGCCAGCAGCGATCAGGGATCCTACGAGCAGTACTTC. Amino acids: CASSDQGSYEQYF.

The CDR3 reads CASSQDTTYNEQFF. The CDR3 nucleotides read TGTGCCAGCAGCCAGGACACTACTTACAATGAGCAGTTCTTC. The rearrangement links TRBV7-9 to TRBJ2-1, with D tentatively TRBD1 (5 bases). The CDR3 length is 14 residues. From germline, CDR1 is SEHNR and CDR2 FQNEAQ (reference sequence). Trimming shortened V by 5 bases and J by 4 bases, and 12 bases separated the two germline ends.

In its sample, this clone was seen a few times. The chain combines TRBV7-9 with TRBJ2-1; 9 bases are a match to TRBD2. This CDR3 spans 16 amino acids. Unmatched junction bases numbered 6, after V lost 4 bases and J lost 2 bases. Germline V gene lookup returns CDR1 SEHNR and CDR2 FQNEAQ (reference sequence). The CDR3 loop reads CASSSAGGWTYNEQFF. The DNA of the CDR3 is TGTGCCAGCAGCTCCGCGGGAGGGTGGACCTACAATGAGCAGTTCTTC.

The chain links TRBV30 to TRBJ2-7; D is uncertain. CDR3 length: 11 amino acids. Germline V CDR1 and CDR2: GTSNPN, SVGIG (reference sequence). Trimming took off 3 bases at V and 4 bases at J, with 7 bases between the two ends. The CDR3 region has the DNA TGTGCCTGGAGCCTAGGATACGAGCAGTACTTC. Amino acid sequence: CAWSLGYEQYF.

Of note for this clone: At one boundary the junction diverges from the germline segment, which might be a read error. This rearrangement joins TRBV4-2 to TRBJ2-1; 7 bases match TRBD2. Germline-derived CDR1 and CDR2 are LGHNA and YNFKEQ. The CDR3 has 15 residues. The CDR3 here is CASNQGLAGRDEQFF. The CDR3 DNA is TGTGCCAGCAACCAAGGGTTAGCGGGTAGGGATGAGCAGTTCTTC.

Only one count was recorded for this clone. The gene calls are TRBV18 and TRBJ2-7, with 7 bases lining up with TRBD1. The germline V gene encodes CDR1 KGHSH and CDR2 LQKENI. The CDR3 has 13 amino acids. V lost 8 bases and J lost 4; bases outside the gene matches: 8. The DNA for the CDR3 is TGTGCCAGCCAAGCAGGGGGTGGGTACGAGCAGTACTTC. This gives the protein CASQAGGGYEQYF.

V and J are TRBV19 and TRBJ2-1; 8 bases fit TRBD2. With V trimmed by 4 bases and J by 7 bases, 9 bases remained unmatched. This CDR3 has 15 residues. Germline CDR1 LNHDA, CDR2 SQIVND (reference sequence). CDR3 residues: CASSRPAGVGNEQFF. The CDR3 coding sequence is TGTGCCAGTAGTAGACCAGCGGGAGTTGGGAATGAGCAGTTCTTC.

As for this clone: The same CDR3 can be traced to other DNA sequences in this sample. The chain joins TRBV19 to TRBJ2-7; 8 bases are a match to TRBD1. After removal of 6 bases from V and 2 bases from J, the junction contained 6 bases not matched to a gene. The CDR3 consists of 14 residues. The germline CDR1 and CDR2 sequences are LNHDA and SQIVND (reference sequence). CDR3 loop: CASSTGTGAYEQYF. CDR3 in DNA: TGTGCCAGTAGCACCGGGACAGGAGCCTACGAGCAGTACTTC.

The V gene is TRBV21-1, the J gene TRBJ2-3; TRBD2 is taken as the D call from the table, unchecked against the DNA. TRBV21-1 is classified as a pseudogene. The CDR3 is 15 residues long. The DNA of the CDR3 is TGTGCCAGCAGCAAAGAAGGTTCTAGCGGAGATACGCAGTATTTT. This encodes CASSKEGSSGDTQYF.

J is TRBJ2-2 and V is TRBV12-3 or TRBV12-4; D is ambiguous. The CDR3 is made up of 13 amino acids. Trimming removed 3 bases at V and 6 bases at J, with 8 bases between. The DNA of the CDR3 is TGTGCCAGCAGTTTCGAGGAGTCCGGGGAGCTGTTTTTT. Translated, it gives CASSFEESGELFF.

The chain employs TRBV10-3 and TRBJ2-7; 7 positions agree with TRBD2. Germline V gives CDR1 ENHRY, CDR2 SYGVKD. The CDR3 consists of 16 residues. V lost 6 bases, J lost 2 bases, and 13 bases stayed unmatched. The CDR3 bases are TGTGCCATCAGGAGGGAGGGCGGGACGATCACCTACGAGCAGTACTTC. This translates into CAIRREGGTITYEQYF.

The chain is built from TRBV9 and TRBJ1-1; 10 nucleotides match TRBD1. Germline CDR1 is SGDLS and CDR2 is YYNGEE. CDR3 size: 14 residues. Trimming took 4 bases from V and 1 from J; bases not matched to a gene: 1. CDR3 nucleotides: TGTGCCAGCAGCAGACAGGGGGCGAACACTGAAGCTTTCTTT. Translation: CASSRQGANTEAFF.

The chain couples TRBV15 to TRBJ1-1, with unresolved D. Germline V gene data show CDR1 as LNHNV and CDR2 as YYDKDF (reference sequence). V lost 0 bases to trimming and J lost 0 bases, with 5 bases between them. The CDR3 totals 14 residues. CDR3 region: CATSRDAVNTEAFF. CDR3 nucleotide sequence: TGTGCCACCAGCAGAGACGCAGTGAACACTGAAGCTTTCTTT.

The V and J genes are TRBV7-2 and TRBJ1-1, with D uncertain. The V gene's germline CDR1 is SGHTA and CDR2 FQGNSA. V lost 5 bases, J lost 0 bases, and 10 bases lay in between. The CDR3 runs 14 residues. CDR3 residues: CASSKRSLNTEAFF. CDR3 nucleotide sequence: TGTGCCAGCAGCAAAAGGAGTTTGAACACTGAAGCTTTCTTT.